Listed here are 27 T cell receptor beta chains from one sample, sequenced in a study. TCRdb recomputed calls from the 5' RACE reads with MiXCR, one row per CDR3 protein. Altogether 35,000 to 45,000 distinct CDR3 sequences are present, 20% to 25% being singletons, with the ten largest covering roughly 4%. The sorted Tregs were CD4+CD25+CD127-/low cells. The specimen was Tregs sorted from a lymph node. These receptors all come from a female donor with breast cancer.

The rearrangement joins TRBV7-3 to TRBJ2-3, with D unresolved. The CDR3 is 11 amino acids. Trimming cost V 3 bases and J 5 bases, with 3 bases left between them. CDR1 and CDR2 (germline): SGHTA, FQGTGA. The CDR3 loop reads CASSFGDTQYF. The DNA of the CDR3 is TGTGCCAGCAGCTTCGGAGATACGCAGTATTTT.

This clonotype was seen a handful of times. CDR3 coding DNA: TGTGCCAGTCAACAGACTAGCGGGGACAATGAGCAGTTCTTC. Translating gives CASQQTSGDNEQFF. The chain combines TRBV2 with TRBJ2-1; the match to TRBD2 covers 11 bases. Germline V gives CDR1 SNHLY, CDR2 FYNNEI. The J segment lost 5 bases and the V segment lost 9 bases, leaving 6 bases of the junction unmatched. CDR3 size: 14 residues.

The chain employs TRBV7-9 and TRBJ2-2; D gene uncertain. Germline V CDR1 and CDR2: SEHNR, FQNEAQ (reference sequence). The CDR3 loop spans 13 amino acids. V lost 5 bases, J lost 6 bases, and 10 bases lay in between. The CDR3 loop reads CASSPAGSGELFF. CDR3 nucleotides: TGTGCCAGCAGCCCCGCCGGGTCCGGGGAGCTGTTTTTT. The variable domain in full, with the rest retrieved from reference TRBV7-9 and TRBJ2-2, is DTGVSQNPRHKITKRGQNVTFRCDPISEHNRLYWYRQTLGQGPEFLTYFQNEAQLEKSRLLSDRFSAERPKGSFSTLEIQRTEQGDSAMYLCASSPAGSGELFFGEGSRLTVL.

This clonotype was seen only a few times. Written as DNA, the CDR3 is TGCGCCAGCAGCTTGGGGACTAGCAAAACCTCCTACAATGAGCAGTTCTTC. It encodes CASSLGTSKTSYNEQFF. The rearrangement links TRBV5-1 to TRBJ2-1; 8 bases agree with TRBD2. Germline-derived CDR1 and CDR2 are SGHRS and YFSETQ. CDR3 length: 17 residues. J lost 0 bases, V lost 0 bases, and 5 bases had no gene match.

This chain links TRBV28 with TRBJ1-5; D ambiguous. V lost 3 bases to trimming and J lost 6 bases, with 9 bases between them. CDR1 and CDR2 from the germline V gene are MDHEN and SYDVKM. This CDR3 has 13 amino acids. CDR3 sequence: CASSFEYRQPQHF. For the CDR3, the DNA is TGTGCCAGCAGTTTTGAGTACCGTCAGCCCCAGCATTTT.

In the case of this clonotype: Germline is not matched at one junction end, which may reflect a read error. The CDR3 DNA reads TGTACCAGCAGCCAAGATTATGCCACCAGGGCCAAGTACGAGCAGTACTTC. It is translated as CTSSQDYATRAKYEQYF. This sequence joins TRBV4-2 and TRBJ2-7; D is perhaps TRBD1 (5 bases). The CDR3 has 17 residues. The V gene's germline CDR1 is LGHNA and CDR2 YNFKEQ.

This clonotype has a handful of counts. The chain combines TRBV20-1 with TRBJ1-5; perhaps TRBD1 as D (5 bases). Germline V gene sequence: CDR1 DFQATT, CDR2 SNEGSKA (reference sequence). This CDR3 has 16 amino acids. V lost 1 base, J lost 4 bases, and 17 bases lay in between. The CDR3 region is CSARGWTLGENQPQHF. The CDR3 bases are TGCAGTGCTAGAGGGTGGACCCTAGGGGAAAATCAGCCCCAGCATTTT.

This clonotype was observed many times. V usage is TRBV5-1 and J usage is TRBJ2-5; D tentatively fits TRBD1 or TRBD2 (5 bases each). V lost 4 bases, J lost 1 base, and 14 bases lay in between. The CDR3 is 15 amino acids. Germline CDR1 and CDR2: SGHRS and YFSETQ. CDR3 residues: CASSPGPGSQETQYF. The DNA of the CDR3 is TGCGCCAGCAGCCCTGGTCCAGGGAGCCAAGAGACCCAGTACTTC.

This clonotype came up a few times. The chain recombines TRBV5-5 with TRBJ1-2, with 8 positions matching TRBD1. Losses at the gene ends were 4 bases for V and 6 bases for J; bases not matched to a gene: 5. Germline CDR1 reads SGHKS; CDR2 reads YYEKEE (reference sequence). The CDR3 covers 13 residues. This CDR3 is CASSQTGADGYTF. The CDR3 DNA is TGTGCCAGCAGCCAGACAGGGGCTGATGGCTACACCTTC.

This clonotype was detected ten times or more. V and J are TRBV2 and TRBJ2-5, with D possibly being TRBD2 (6 bases). This CDR3 contains 14 residues. Germline CDR1 and CDR2: SNHLY and FYNNEI. V was cut by 10 bases and J by 2 bases, with 17 bases left in between. The CDR3 coding sequence is TGTGCCACCTCCGATGATAGCGGACAAGAGACCCAGTACTTC. This codes for CATSDDSGQETQYF. Full variable domain (remainder filled in from reference TRBV2 and TRBJ2-5): EPEVTQTPSHQVTQMGQEVILRCVPISNHLYFYWYRQILGQKVEFLVSFYNNEISEKSEIFDDQFSVERPDGSNFTLKIRSTKLEDSAMYFCATSDDSGQETQYFGPGTRLLVL.

The J gene is TRBJ2-3, the V gene TRBV7-2; no clear D. With 3 bases removed from V and 1 base from J, the gap between germline ends came to 11 bases. The germline CDR1 and CDR2 sequences are SGHTA and FQGNSA. The CDR3 runs 15 residues. For the CDR3, the DNA is TGTGCCAGCAGCTTGGTGGGATCTCGCACAGATACGCAGTATTTT. Translation: CASSLVGSRTDTQYF.

The chain couples TRBV19 to TRBJ1-5; D may be TRBD1 (5 bases). The V end was cut by 3 bases, the J end by 0 bases, with 9 bases between. The CDR3 loop spans 15 amino acids. Germline V lookup: CDR1 LNHDA, CDR2 SQIVND (reference sequence). CDR3 region: CASSMEGISNQPQHF. DNA for the CDR3: TGTGCCAGTAGTATGGAGGGGATTAGCAATCAGCCCCAGCATTTT. The variable domain in full, with the rest retrieved from reference TRBV19 and TRBJ1-5, is DGGITQSPKYLFRKEGQNVTLSCEQNLNHDAMYWYRQDPGQGLRLIYYSQIVNDFQKGDIAEGYSVSREKKESFPLTVTSAQKNPTAFYLCASSMEGISNQPQHFGDGTRLSIL.

This clonotype has more than one count but fewer than ten. V is TRBV4-1 and J is TRBJ1-1; D remains unclear. Germline V lookup: CDR1 MGHRA, CDR2 YSYEKL. The V end lost 1 base, the J end lost 4 bases, and 13 bases lay between the germline ends. The CDR3 covers 15 residues. The CDR3 spells CASSQGAGSGTEAFF. In nucleotides, the CDR3 is TGCGCCAGCAGCCAAGGCGCAGGTTCGGGCACTGAAGCTTTCTTT.

This clonotype was counted a few times. CDR3 loop: CASSDQALSGNTIYF. CDR3 bases: TGTGCCAGCAGTGATCAGGCACTCTCTGGAAACACCATATATTTT. The V gene is TRBV12-3 or TRBV12-4, the J gene TRBJ1-3; D is unclear. The length of the CDR3 is 15 residues. V was shortened by 5 bases and J by 0 bases, with 11 bases between the two germline ends.

As to this clonotype: One junction end disagrees with the germline gene, perhaps due to a read error. The chain uses TRBV27 and TRBJ2-1; the match to TRBD2 covers 11 bases. This CDR3 region has 16 residues. CDR1 and CDR2 (germline): MNHEY, SMNVEV (reference sequence). CDR3 bases: TGTGCCAGCGGTTTTATAGCGGGAGGGACCCACAATGAGCAGTTCTTC. As protein: CASGFIAGGTHNEQFF.

In regard to this clonotype: A clone one base away is much larger, so this may be a read error. The V gene is TRBV7-8, the J gene TRBJ2-7; possibly TRBD1 or TRBD2 for D (5 bases each). The CDR3 is 15 residues long. The germline CDR1 and CDR2 sequences are SGHVS and FQNEAQ. In nucleotides, the CDR3 is TGTGCCGGCAGCTCCCGGGACCGGACGGTAGGAGAGCAGTACTTC. Its protein product is CAGSSRDRTVGEQYF.

The V call is TRBV4-3, the J call TRBJ2-5; D gene ambiguous. The CDR3 extends over 15 amino acids. Germline V gives CDR1 LGHNA, CDR2 YSLEER. Trimming removed 3 bases at V and 0 bases at J, with 11 bases between. The CDR3 sequence: CASSQGVGYQETQYF. Here the CDR3 DNA reads TGCGCCAGCAGCCAGGGCGTCGGATACCAAGAGACCCAGTACTTC.

This clonotype was counted at least ten times. This chain joins TRBV4-1 and TRBJ1-5; the D gene is possibly TRBD1 (6 bases). V shed 1 base and J shed 7 bases, with 23 bases lying between them. The germline V gene has CDR1 MGHRA and CDR2 YSYEKL. The CDR3 covers 18 residues. In DNA form, the CDR3 reads TGCGCCAGCAGCCAAGTATTTCCAGAGTGGGCCGGGGGCCAGCCCCAGCATTTT. Residues: CASSQVFPEWAGGQPQHF.

This clonotype was recorded many times. CDR3 sequence: CASSWLVGYNEQFF. CDR3 in DNA: TGCGCCAGCAGTTGGCTAGTGGGCTACAATGAGCAGTTCTTC. This chain uses TRBV5-1 with TRBJ2-1, with D uncertain. The V end lost 5 bases, the J end lost 3 bases, and 12 bases lay between the germline ends. Germline V gene data show CDR1 as SGHRS and CDR2 as YFSETQ. This CDR3 is built from 14 residues.

This clonotype is termed medium-sized. This sequence joins TRBV12-3 or TRBV12-4 and TRBJ1-2; D is undetermined. V was clipped by 3 bases and J by 6 bases, with 17 bases between them. The CDR3 loop spans 15 amino acids. This CDR3 reads CASSFIPAASDGYTF. The CDR3, as DNA: TGTGCCAGCAGTTTTATTCCAGCCGCTTCTGATGGCTACACCTTC.

The chain combines TRBV19 with TRBJ1-2; D gene unclear. The CDR3 runs to 12 residues. Trimming removed 10 bases at V and 7 bases at J, with 16 bases between. Germline values: CDR1 LNHDA, CDR2 SQIVND (reference sequence). In DNA, the CDR3 is TGTGCCACCCAGACGATGCGTATTGGCTACACCTTC. Its translation is CATQTMRIGYTF.

Of note for this clonotype: It may be a read error: a sequence one base away is much more abundant. The chain recombines TRBV20-1 with TRBJ2-1, with D possibly TRBD2 on 6 matching bases. The CDR3 has 15 residues. Germline CDR1 reads DFQATT; CDR2 reads SNEGSKA (reference sequence). Here the CDR3 DNA reads TGCAGTACTAGAGAGATTAGCGGCTACTACAATGAGCAGTTCTTC. This codes for CSTREISGYYNEQFF.

Notes on this clonotype: This may come from a read error, since a much larger clone is one base off. Since the CDR3 does not end with the conserved phenylalanine or tryptophan, this likely comes from a read error. The V and J genes are TRBV5-1 and TRBJ2-1; D call uncertain. Deletions cut 1 base from V and 1 base from J, with 0 bases between. CDR1 is SGHRS, CDR2 YFSETQ, per germline. The CDR3 covers 12 residues. Written as DNA, the CDR3 is TGCGCCAGCAGCTTGTCCTACAATGAGCAGTTCTCC. This translates into CASSLSYNEQFS.

This clonotype was detected ten times or more. The J gene is TRBJ2-1, the V gene TRBV19; 8 bases are shared with TRBD2. There are 15 residues in the CDR3. The V segment lost 3 bases and the J segment 1 base; nucleotides outside the gene matches: 2. CDR1 and CDR2 from the germline V gene are LNHDA and SQIVND (reference sequence). The CDR3 sequence is CASSIIAGSYNEQFF. DNA for the CDR3: TGTGCCAGTAGTATTATAGCGGGGTCCTACAATGAGCAGTTCTTC.

This chain's CDR3 is CASSQDWSNEQFF. The CDR3 DNA reads TGCGCCAGCAGCCAAGATTGGTCCAATGAGCAGTTCTTC. The gene calls are TRBV4-1 and TRBJ2-1; no firm D call. CDR1 and CDR2 from the germline V gene are MGHRA and YSYEKL. V was pared by 0 bases and J by 6 bases, with 6 bases between. This CDR3 region has 13 residues.

This clonotype was counted at least ten times. CDR3 residues: CSVSSGGTEQFF. Here the CDR3 DNA reads TGCAGCGTTTCTAGCGGGGGAACTGAGCAGTTCTTC. This chain uses TRBV29-1 with TRBJ2-1; 10 bases are a match to TRBD2. CDR3 length: 12 residues. CDR1 is SQVTM, CDR2 ANQGSEA, per germline. Unmatched junction bases numbered 4, after V lost 5 bases and J lost 9 bases.

This clonotype was seen a handful of times. V usage is TRBV28 and J usage is TRBJ2-1, with D perhaps TRBD1 (5 bases). Germline V gene sequence: CDR1 MDHEN, CDR2 SYDVKM. The CDR3 sequence is 14 residues long. Trimming shortened V by 2 bases and J by 6 bases, and 11 bases separated the two germline ends. Here the CDR3 DNA reads TGTGCCAGCAGTTTAGGGGATCAGGGCAATGAGCAGTTCTTC. Encoded protein: CASSLGDQGNEQFF.